This TCR beta chain appears in the sequencing data of a study of T cell clonality in common variable immunodeficiency. Using immunoSEQ multiplex PCR, the repertoire was profiled, and TCRdb retains in-frame clones only, with some absent. The sample includes approximately 52,000 clones, none of them occurring once. Trimming took off 5 bases at V and 8 bases at J, with 11 bases between the two ends. Per germline, CDR1 SGHDT and CDR2 YYEEEE. The CDR3 totals 12 residues. In this sample, this clone turned up many times. The read ends 3 residues shy of where the CDR3 ends; the end is completed using the germline J gene.

This sequence was found in a person aged 18 to 75 in good health. Sequencing used peripheral blood mononuclear cells. The chain employs TRBV5-6 and TRBJ2-1; weak D call: TRBD1 (5 bases). CDR3 amino acids: CASSLMGHEQFF. CDR3 bases read: TGTGCCAGCAGTCTAATGGGGCATGAG.